This paragraph covers one T cell receptor (beta chain) sequence. The antigen it recognizes is unknown. Base qualities were left out, and no much larger clone turns up one base away. Additional DNA sequences in this sample encode the identical CDR3. This sample is part of a study of shared clonotypes between healthy human individuals (dated by TCRdb to the early 2020s). Regarding the study in general: A few men and a couple of women, aged 18 to 49 years, made up the cohort. To increase sequencing depth and limit assay-specific biases, TCR repertoire library preparation and sequencing were carried out by different laboratories using diverse techniques. To estimate repertoire size and how much clonotypes are shared between individuals, the study performed deep sequencing of blood TCR repertoires from about five healthy adults. Each donor's leukapheresis produced roughly between roughly 0.94 and 9.5 billion PBMCs. Per donor, three plates each were used for CD4 naive and CD4 memory, two for CD8 naive, and one for CD8 memory.

The donors were healthy, HIV-negative adults who had no recently reported acute infections or vaccinations. Every donor was a Caucasian adult living in Nashville, Tennessee, USA. Magnetic negative selection was used to enrich CD4+ T cells, after which naive cells were positively selected on CD45RA and the negative fraction became the memory subset. After blood collection by leukapheresis, PBMCs were isolated using Ficoll-Histopaque density gradient centrifugation and then cryopreserved in the vapor phase of liquid nitrogen. Analytical flow cytometry was used to check the purity and quantity of each magnetically sorted T cell population. Each sorted fraction had its genomic DNA isolated and then quantified by UV absorbance on a Nanodrop 2000c. Overall results and qualifications from the work: Compared with non-shared clonotypes, clonotypes shared by all four sorted-subset donors had higher generation probabilities. Based on pairwise subsampling, the degree of clonotype sharing among donors was expected to be affected by sequencing depth. Sampling was restricted to blood, and TCR repertoires in tissue are likely to differ from TCR repertoires in blood. Naive subsets generally had larger estimated clonotype richness than memory subsets did. Because the study included a small number of donors, the genetic and exposure-history diversity represented was limited. Incomplete sequencing was indicated by rarefaction of sorted-subset datasets, despite the large sequencing depth. Around 5.4% of naive CD4, roughly 3.5% of naive CD8, around 2.3% of memory CD4, and 0.4% of memory CD8 clonotypes were shared across a few donors.

CDR1 and CDR2, per the germline V gene (reference sequence), are LNHDA and SQIVND. The V and J ends are trimmed by 4 bases and 1 base, leaving 10 bases between them. Measured from the cysteine to the phenylalanine, the CDR3 is 14 residues long. Only the CDR3 portion is preserved as DNA: 42 bases, with reading frame beginning at the first base. TCR CDR3 regions were amplified from genomic DNA by multiplex PCR using the deep immunoSEQ assay. Extracted genomic DNA from each cell subset was distributed evenly across all wells of several immunoSEQ 96-well plates, and each plate was treated as a replicate. For sorted subsets, 150 to 200 ng genomic DNA, equal to tens of thousands of T cell genomes, was loaded into each replicate PCR. Purified libraries were quantified with a Qubit 3.0 fluorometer, sized on a Bioanalyzer 2100, and re-quantified with the KAPA Library Quantification kit. Each immunoSEQ 96-well plate was sequenced on its own single-read 150-cycle Illumina NextSeq 550 flow cell. The original methods were these. Because the immunoSEQ output included only junctional sequences and no quality scores, the filtering could not be the same as the filtering used for full-length reads. To assign V/J genes and CDR3, sequences were annotated against IMGT germline references using PyIR, a Python wrapper for IgBLAST v1.9. Any read was removed if the V/J assignment was weak (E-value above 1e-6), the CDR3 was missing, or the read contained stop codons, out-of-frame junctions, or ambiguous translated residues. V3J clonotypes were defined by identical inferred V gene, J gene, and CDR3 amino acid sequence. The percentage overlap between two repertoires was calculated by dividing the number of shared unique clonotypes by the size of the smaller repertoire. Richness of each repertoire was evaluated using RTK rarefaction, the Chao1 estimator, and Recon v2.1 estimates of unobserved clonotypes. Generation probabilities for all TCRbeta clonotypes obtained by the gDNA method from a few donors were computed using OLGA. Imported from immuneACCESS, the table was reduced by TCRdb to in-frame sequences with V and J called. These copies leave out some clones; in studies compared against another copy, an unresolved V gene accounts for under half, and the cause of the remainder is not known. From that table come the V and J calls and clone size; the DNA was used to work out D and trimming. This sample has about 1 million clones in its table, and 60% to 80% of those were observed once. Jointly, the top ten make up nearly 1.5% of the sample.

Sequencing was done on a sample of memory CD4+ T cells sorted from blood. The cell subset or site tag for this specimen amounts to: CD45RA-negative fraction. The receptor chain draws on TRBV19 and TRBJ1-1; the D region possibly corresponds to TRBD1 (5 bases align). The sequence was obtained from a man aged 18 to 29 in good health. The DNA sequence is as follows: TGTGCCAGTAGTAGACCTACAGGGAACACTGAAGCTTTCTTT. This yields the protein CASSRPTGNTEAFF.